The present T cell receptor beta chain was sequenced within a study of early T cells in non-severe SARS-CoV-2 infection. This CDR3 has 14 residues. The germline V and J ends were trimmed by 2 bases and 7 bases, with 14 bases remaining between them. Germline CDR1 is SEHNR and CDR2 is FQNEAQ (reference sequence). This clonotype was seen more than once but under ten times. Researchers attached unique molecular identifiers to individual cDNA molecules. TCRdb used MiXCR to reprocess the 5' RACE reads, holding one entry per CDR3 protein. The sample carries 55,000 to 70,000 distinct CDR3 sequences, 3.5% to 6% recorded once.

Sequenced material: whole blood, taken at baseline. The source is an adult who was a healthcare worker with PCR-confirmed SARS-CoV-2 infection or an uninfected control (not recorded which). The donor label of this sample is uncertain. This chain connects TRBV7-9 to TRBJ1-2, with D tentatively TRBD1 (5 bases). The CDR3: CASSLTRVVGGYTF. CDR3 bases: TGTGCCAGCAGCTTAACCAGGGTGGTTGGTGGCTACACCTTC.